Following are 5 T cell receptor beta chains from one sample sequenced in a study of identifying expanded T cells in peripheral blood. The table came from immunoSEQ multiplex PCR; TCRdb's copy has only in-frame clones and leaves some out. The sample contains approximately 110,000 clones, around 88% of which appear only once. The sequencing input was blood. The receptors originated from a person aged 18 to 75 in good health.

The V gene is TRBV11-2, the J gene TRBJ1-1; D perhaps matches TRBD1 (5 bases). This CDR3 contains 15 residues. Germline values: CDR1 SGHAT, CDR2 FQNNGV. The germline V and J ends were trimmed by 0 bases and 8 bases, with 16 bases remaining between them. The CDR3 here is CASSLEVYSGAEAFF. The CDR3 DNA reads TGTGCCAGCAGCTTAGAAGTTTATTCTGGGGCGGAAGCTTTCTTT.

The genes are TRBV28 and TRBJ1-2; 8 bases fit TRBD1. V shed 3 bases and J 5 bases; nucleotides not matched to a gene: 14. The CDR3 is 17 residues long. Germline V gives CDR1 MDHEN, CDR2 SYDVKM. This CDR3 reads CASSFPQVGQGAYGYTF. The CDR3, as DNA: TGTGCCAGCAGTTTCCCCCAGGTCGGGCAGGGGGCTTATGGCTACACCTTC.

The rearrangement joins TRBV5-5 to TRBJ1-1, with TRBD1 matching over 9 bases. Germline V gene sequence: CDR1 SGHKS, CDR2 YYEKEE (reference sequence). This CDR3 is built from 15 residues. V shed 2 bases and J 6 bases; nucleotides not matched to a gene: 8. The CDR3, as DNA: TGTGCCAGCAGCTTTGGACAGGGGTATTGGTCTGAAGCTTTCTTT. Amino acid sequence: CASSFGQGYWSEAFF.

The rearrangement uses TRBV2 and TRBJ1-5; no clear D. Looked up from germline, CDR1 is SNHLY and CDR2 is FYNNEI. CDR3 length: 13 residues. Trimming removed 1 base at V and 5 bases at J, with 6 bases between. The CDR3 protein is CASSEGRDQPQHF. CDR3 DNA: TGTGCCAGCAGTGAAGGACGAGATCAGCCCCAGCATTTT.

This clone was detected only a few times. This chain uses TRBV4-1 with TRBJ2-7; D gene unclear. V shed 0 bases and J shed 4 bases, with 13 bases lying between them. The CDR3 has 15 amino acids. Looked up from germline, CDR1 is MGHRA and CDR2 is YSYEKL. In DNA, the CDR3 is TGCGCCAGCAGCCAAGATCTGGAAGGGTGGTACGAGCAGTACTTC. It specifies CASSQDLEGWYEQYF.